This T cell receptor (beta chain) was recovered during a study of regulatory T cells in long-lasting Graves disease. CDR3 length: 15 amino acids. Germline CDR1 DFQATT, CDR2 SNEGSKA (reference sequence). Trimming at V came to 3 bases and at J to 3 bases, leaving 3 bases not matched to a gene. According to the study, TCR beta libraries were built with iRepertoire HTBI primers and CDR3-region Arm-PCR. A single record per CDR3 protein comes from TCRdb applying MiXCR to the multiplex PCR reads. The top ten hold roughly 23% of the sample, which has 400,000 to 550,000 distinct CDR3 sequences, less than 20% seen once. This clonotype was detected ten times or more. Specified time point: newly diagnosed GD, antithyroid drugs for less than 3 months. From RNA extracted from PBMCs, the TCR library was made. These data were likewise used in another study, on T cells in Graves' hyperthyroidism and ophthalmopathy. That work states: Patients were aged 18 to 65, had disease duration under 2 months, and had newly diagnosed hyperthyroidism. Patients were excluded for uncontrolled infection, other autoimmune disease, pregnancy or lactation. The model anticipated ophthalmopathy a median approximately six months pre-onset.

Sequences were derived from peripheral blood mononuclear cells (PBMCs), sampled at new diagnosis, from a patient treated with antithyroid drugs. The gene calls are TRBV20-1 and TRBJ2-2, with 11 positions matching TRBD2. This receptor was taken from a woman between 18 and 30 years old with Graves disease. The CDR3 spells CSASGTSGYTGELFF. DNA of the CDR3: TGCAGTGCTAGCGGGACTAGCGGATACACCGGGGAGCTGTTTTTT.